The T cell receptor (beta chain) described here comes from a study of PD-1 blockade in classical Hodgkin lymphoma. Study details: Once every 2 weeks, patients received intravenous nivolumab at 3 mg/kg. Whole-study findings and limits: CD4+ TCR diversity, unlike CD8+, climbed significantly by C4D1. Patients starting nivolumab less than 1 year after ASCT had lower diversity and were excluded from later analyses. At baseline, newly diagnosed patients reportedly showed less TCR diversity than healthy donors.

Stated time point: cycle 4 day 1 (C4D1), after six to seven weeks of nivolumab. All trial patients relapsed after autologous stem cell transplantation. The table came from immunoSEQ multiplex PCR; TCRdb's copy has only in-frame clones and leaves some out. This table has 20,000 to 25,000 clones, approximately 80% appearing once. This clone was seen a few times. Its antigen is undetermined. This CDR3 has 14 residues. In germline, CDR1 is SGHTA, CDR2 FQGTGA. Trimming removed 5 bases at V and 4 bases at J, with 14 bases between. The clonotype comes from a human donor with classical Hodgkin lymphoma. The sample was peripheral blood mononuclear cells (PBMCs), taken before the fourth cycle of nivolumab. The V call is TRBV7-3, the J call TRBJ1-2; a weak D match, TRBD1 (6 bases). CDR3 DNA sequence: TGTGCCAGCAGCCTTACAGGGAGCACCTATGGCTACACCTTC. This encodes CASSLTGSTYGYTF.